The 20 T cell receptor beta chains in this list originate from one sample, sequenced in a study of OX40 agonist ivuxolimab in advanced cancers. Sequenced by immunoSEQ multiplex PCR; TCRdb stores in-frame clones only, minus some. The table lists tens of thousands of clones, approximately 89% of them singletons, with over 0.15% in the top ten. This sample comprised CD4+ or CD8+ T cells sorted from blood, obtained in a trial of the OX40 agonist ivuxolimab. The receptors derive from an adult with an advanced solid tumor such as melanoma, head and neck, liver or kidney cancer.

The chain couples TRBV19 to TRBJ2-1; unclear D gene. This CDR3 comprises 12 residues. Germline CDR1 and CDR2: LNHDA and SQIVND (reference sequence). Trimming left V 3 bases short and J 9 bases short, with 9 bases between. CDR3 protein: CASSMVRREQFF. CDR3 in DNA: TGTGCCAGTAGTATGGTCCGGCGTGAGCAGTTCTTC.

This clone is a singleton in its sample. The gene calls are TRBV27 and TRBJ2-3; 7 bases map to TRBD2. This CDR3 contains 15 residues. Germline trimming cut 2 bases from V and 5 bases from J; bases unmatched to any gene: 7. Germline values: CDR1 MNHEY, CDR2 SMNVEV (reference sequence). CDR3 residues: CASSLSWASGDTQYF. The CDR3 DNA sequence: TGTGCCAGCAGTTTAAGCTGGGCTAGCGGAGATACGCAGTATTTT.

V usage is TRBV15 and J usage is TRBJ2-7; 8 bases fit TRBD2. Germline V gene sequence: CDR1 LNHNV, CDR2 YYDKDF (reference sequence). The V gene end was trimmed by 0 bases and the J gene end by 1 base; junction bases not matched to a gene: 11. The CDR3 is 18 amino acids. In nucleotides, the CDR3 is TGTGCCACCAGCAGAGATTTTGGGAGCGGGAGAAGGTCCTACGAGCAGTACTTC. This codes for CATSRDFGSGRRSYEQYF.

The rearrangement uses TRBV9 and TRBJ1-1; the D gene is possibly TRBD1 (5 bases). Between the trimmed V and J ends, which lost 0 bases and 1 base, there was a span of 7 bases. Germline assignment: CDR1 SGDLS and CDR2 YYNGEE. CDR3 length: 14 residues. Here the CDR3 reads CASSVATGNTEAFF. As DNA, the CDR3 is TGTGCCAGCAGCGTAGCTACAGGGAACACTGAAGCTTTCTTT.

J is TRBJ2-1 and V is TRBV7-8, with D possibly being TRBD1 or TRBD2 (5 bases each). CDR1 and CDR2 (germline): SGHVS, FQNEAQ. V lost 5 bases and J 4 bases, leaving 15 bases between the germline ends. The CDR3 is made up of 15 amino acids. CDR3 in amino acids: CASSPMGRGYNEQFF. The CDR3 nucleotides are TGTGCCAGCAGCCCTATGGGACGGGGATACAATGAGCAGTTCTTC.

The genes are TRBV7-9 and TRBJ1-4, with a possible D match to TRBD1 (6 bases). Germline V gives CDR1 SEHNR, CDR2 FQNEAQ (reference sequence). The CDR3 totals 17 residues. Trimming removed 2 bases from V and 4 bases from J, with 17 bases in between. The chain's CDR3 is CASSLWDSGAINEKLFF. The CDR3 nucleotides read TGTGCCAGCAGCTTATGGGATTCAGGGGCCATTAATGAAAAACTGTTTTTT.

This chain joins TRBV28 and TRBJ1-5; TRBD1 agrees at 8 bases. Germline loops: CDR1 MDHEN, CDR2 SYDVKM. The CDR3 is 15 amino acids. J was trimmed by 1 base and V by 5 bases; bases with no gene match: 4. As DNA, the CDR3 is TGTGCCAGCAGTGACAGGGGAGGGAGCAATCAGCCCCAGCATTTT. Protein sequence: CASSDRGGSNQPQHF. The whole variable domain, remainder taken from reference TRBV28 and TRBJ1-5, is DVKVTQSSRYLVKRTGEKVFLECVQDMDHENMFWYRQDPGLGLRLIYFSYDVKMKEKGDIPEGYSVSREKKERFSLILESASTNQTSMYLCASSDRGGSNQPQHFGDGTRLSIL.

The rearrangement joins TRBV12-5 to TRBJ2-2; tentatively, D is TRBD1 (6 bases). The CDR3 sequence is 17 residues long. Per germline, CDR1 LGHNT and CDR2 FRNRAP. Trimming left V 2 bases short and J 0 bases short, with 13 bases between. The CDR3 DNA follows: TGTGCTAGTGGTTTGATGGGTTGGGGGCCGAACACCGGGGAGCTGTTTTTT. The encoded protein is CASGLMGWGPNTGELFF.

The rearrangement links TRBV19 to TRBJ1-5; TRBD1 matches at 7 bases. Germline lookup yields CDR1 LNHDA and CDR2 SQIVND (reference sequence). The V segment lost 3 bases and the J segment 5 bases; nucleotides outside the gene matches: 19. There are 19 residues in the CDR3. The CDR3 DNA sequence: TGTGCCAGTAGTATTTCCCGACAGGGCGGGTCCCCCATCCATCAGCCCCAGCATTTT. Amino acids: CASSISRQGGSPIHQPQHF.

The CDR3 region has the DNA TGTGCCAGCAGTTTATGGAGGCCGGGACTGACCCCCTCCTATAATTCACCCCTCCACTTT. This gives the protein CASSLWRPGLTPSYNSPLHF. The chain is built from TRBV27 and TRBJ1-6; D is possibly TRBD1 (5 bases). V was trimmed by 1 base and J by 0 bases, leaving 19 bases between them. CDR1 and CDR2 (germline): MNHEY, SMNVEV (reference sequence). The CDR3 sequence is 20 residues long.

The gene calls are TRBV6-6 and TRBJ2-3, with D maybe TRBD2 (6 bases). Deletions cut 4 bases from V and 4 bases from J, with 18 bases between. The CDR3 totals 16 residues. Germline CDR1 MNHNY, CDR2 SVGAGI (reference sequence). CDR3 DNA: TGTGCCAGCAGTTCCACAGGAGGCGGGGTTGCAGATACGCAGTATTTT. It is translated as CASSSTGGGVADTQYF.

The V gene is TRBV5-8, the J gene TRBJ2-5; D gene ambiguous. The length of the CDR3 is 14 residues. Germline CDR1 SGHTS, CDR2 YDEGEE. Trimming pared 1 base from V and 5 bases from J, leaving 12 bases between. CDR3 nucleotides: TGTGCCAGCAGCTTGCTCCAGGATCGGGAGACCCAGTACTTC. It specifies CASSLLQDRETQYF.

The chain uses TRBV11-1 and TRBJ2-7; TRBD1 agrees at 12 bases. The CDR3 is 16 amino acids. Germline lookup yields CDR1 SGHAT and CDR2 FQDESV (reference sequence). V shed 5 bases and J 2 bases; nucleotides not matched to a gene: 7. Written as DNA, the CDR3 is TGTGCCAGCAGCCCCCAGGGACAGGGGGCCACCTACGAGCAGTACTTC. As protein: CASSPQGQGATYEQYF. The variable domain in full, with the rest retrieved from reference TRBV11-1 and TRBJ2-7, is EAEVAQSPRYKITEKSQAVAFWCDPISGHATLYWYRQILGQGPELLVQFQDESVVDDSQLPKDRFSAERLKGVDSTLKIQPAELGDSAMYLCASSPQGQGATYEQYFGPGTRLTVT.

This clone is judged medium-sized. This specimen includes other DNA sequences encoding the same CDR3. The rearrangement joins TRBV11-2 to TRBJ1-2; D call uncertain. Trimming took off 1 base at V and 4 bases at J, with 4 bases between the two ends. Per the germline V gene, CDR1 is SGHAT and CDR2 is FQNNGV. This CDR3 comprises 12 residues. The CDR3 spells CASSLGTYGYTF. The DNA for the CDR3 is TGTGCCAGCAGCTTAGGGACCTATGGCTACACCTTC.

The rearrangement links TRBV18 to TRBJ2-1, with 9 bases lining up with TRBD2. Trimming removed 3 bases from V and 3 bases from J; junction bases left unmatched: 6. Germline-derived CDR1 and CDR2 are KGHSH and LQKENI. The CDR3 has 16 residues. CDR3 bases: TGTGCCAGCTCACCCCGACTAGCGGACCTCTACAATGAGCAGTTCTTC. As protein: CASSPRLADLYNEQFF. Filled out from reference TRBV18 and TRBJ2-1, the complete variable domain reads NAGVMQNPRHLVRRRGQEARLRCSPMKGHSHVYWYRQLPEEGLKFMVYLQKENIIDESGMPKERFSAEFPKEGPSILRIQQVVRGDSAAYFCASSPRLADLYNEQFFGPGTRLTVL.

The chain has TRBV5-8 and TRBJ1-1, with D uncertain. V shed 0 bases and J shed 8 bases, with 8 bases lying between them. The CDR3 loop spans 12 amino acids. Germline assignment: CDR1 SGHTS and CDR2 YDEGEE. As DNA, the CDR3 is TGTGCCAGCAGCTTGGTGCCTTCCGAAGCTTTCTTT. It is translated as CASSLVPSEAFF. Based on the CDR3 plus reference TRBV5-8 and TRBJ1-1, the full variable domain is EAGVTQSPTHLIKTRGQQATLRCSPISGHTSVYWYQQALGLGLQFLLWYDEGEERNRGNFPPRFSGRQFPNYSSELNVNALELEDSALYLCASSLVPSEAFFGQGTRLTVV.

This clone showed up just once. The chain combines TRBV6-4 with TRBJ2-2; no reliable D call. This CDR3 is 14 amino acids long. CDR1 MRHNA and CDR2 SNTAGT come from the germline V gene. With 3 bases removed from V and 6 bases from J, the gap between germline ends came to 11 bases. The CDR3 is CASSEGSYSGELFF. For the CDR3, the DNA is TGTGCCAGCAGTGAAGGTAGCTACTCCGGGGAGCTGTTTTTT.

The rearrangement links TRBV4-1 to TRBJ2-2; D may correspond to TRBD1 or TRBD2 (6 bases each). V was cut by 4 bases and J by 4 bases, with 13 bases left in between. Germline V gene data show CDR1 as MGHRA and CDR2 as YSYEKL. The CDR3 runs 15 residues. The CDR3 loop reads CASSRPGGGTGELFF. The CDR3 nucleotides read TGCGCCAGCAGCCGCCCTGGAGGGGGCACCGGGGAGCTGTTTTTT.

The chain is built from TRBV6-5 and TRBJ1-2, with 8 bases matching TRBD1. V gave up 4 bases and J gave up 0 bases; unmatched junction bases: 4. The CDR3 runs to 15 residues. The V gene's germline CDR1 is MNHEY and CDR2 SVGAGI. The CDR3 coding sequence is TGTGCCAGCAGTTTAACAGGGGGGACTAACTATGGCTACACCTTC. Translated, it gives CASSLTGGTNYGYTF.

The rearrangement uses TRBV2 and TRBJ2-1; TRBD2 matches 13 bases. With 8 bases clipped from V and 9 bases from J, the junction kept 7 bases outside the gene matches. This CDR3 contains 14 residues. Germline loops: CDR1 SNHLY, CDR2 FYNNEI. The CDR3 here is CASSGLAGSGEQFF. The DNA of the CDR3 is TGTGCCAGCTCGGGACTAGCGGGATCAGGTGAGCAGTTCTTC. Drawing the rest from reference TRBV2 and TRBJ2-1, the complete variable domain is EPEVTQTPSHQVTQMGQEVILRCVPISNHLYFYWYRQILGQKVEFLVSFYNNEISEKSEIFDDQFSVERPDGSNFTLKIRSTKLEDSAMYFCASSGLAGSGEQFFGPGTRLTVL.